The 31 T cell receptor beta chains given below trace back to one sample, sequenced in a study of T cells in Graves' hyperthyroidism and ophthalmopathy (dated by TCRdb to the late 2010s). Libraries were made using multiplex PCR. Sequencer: Illumina HiSeq 2000. TCR beta CDR3 regions were amplified from RNA transcripts. The first round of RT-PCR for the TCR CDR3 was performed with the HTBI primer set and the Qiagen OneStep RT-PCR kit. The public reads were reanalyzed by TCRdb: fastp trimming at Q25, MiXCR alignment, in-frame beta chains only. Duplicate CDR3 protein sequences are folded into a single record with the most common DNA and genes. The sample includes about 270,000 distinct CDR3 sequences, with almost 25% observed a single time. Roughly 40% of the sample belongs to the ten largest clones. The sequenced sample was blood. These receptors were collected from a woman aged 40 to 50 with Graves' ophthalmopathy.

This clonotype was seen at least ten times. The V call is TRBV7-8, the J call TRBJ2-2; possible D gene TRBD2, 5 bases. The CDR3 extends over 17 amino acids. Per germline, CDR1 SGHVS and CDR2 FQNEAQ. V lost 5 bases and J lost 3, with 19 bases in between. CDR3 loop: CASSPSLAASDTGELFF. For the CDR3, the DNA is TGTGCCAGCAGCCCTAGCTTGGCCGCATCAGACACCGGGGAGCTGTTTTTT.

This clonotype was seen at least ten times. CDR3 sequence reads: CASRPTGLASYEQYF. The CDR3 bases are TGTGCCAGCAGACCCACGGGACTAGCCTCCTACGAGCAGTACTTC. The rearrangement uses TRBV12-3 or TRBV12-4 and TRBJ2-7, with 9 bases that match TRBD2. This CDR3 is 15 amino acids long. V shed 6 bases and J 0 bases; nucleotides not matched to a gene: 6.

This clonotype has at least ten counts. The V and J genes are TRBV18 and TRBJ2-5, with D unclear. CDR3 length equals 13 residues. The germline V gene has CDR1 KGHSH and CDR2 LQKENI. The ends were cut back, 0 bases at V and 3 bases at J, with 5 bases in the middle. The CDR3 is CASSPPSKETQYF. DNA for the CDR3: TGTGCCAGCTCACCACCCTCTAAAGAGACCCAGTACTTC.

Ten or more counts support this clonotype. The genes are TRBV20-1 and TRBJ2-7, with TRBD2 matching over 7 bases. Germline V gene data show CDR1 as DFQATT and CDR2 as SNEGSKA (reference sequence). The CDR3 is made up of 14 amino acids. V shed 3 bases, J shed 0 bases, and the junction held 5 bases outside the gene matches. The CDR3 spells CSASHSSGSYEQYF. The CDR3 nucleotides are TGCAGTGCTAGTCACTCTAGCGGCTCCTACGAGCAGTACTTC.

This clonotype has ten or more counts. The chain carries TRBV4-2 and TRBJ2-5; the D gene is possibly TRBD2 (5 bases). Looked up from germline, CDR1 is LGHNA and CDR2 is YNFKEQ. This CDR3 contains 14 residues. Between the trimmed V and J ends, which lost 4 bases and 5 bases, there was a span of 14 bases. CDR3 loop: CASSPTRGTETQYF. As DNA, the CDR3 is TGTGCCAGCAGCCCTACACGGGGTACGGAGACCCAGTACTTC.

In this sample, this clonotype turned up many times. The rearrangement uses TRBV4-1 and TRBJ1-6; D is undetermined. The CDR3 has 17 residues. Germline V gives CDR1 MGHRA, CDR2 YSYEKL. V dropped 0 bases and J dropped 10 bases, with 19 bases sitting between them. The DNA of the CDR3 is TGCGCCAGCAGCCAAGATGATCTTCCGGGGAATGGGTCACCCCTCCACTTT. Translating gives CASSQDDLPGNGSPLHF.

The rearrangement links TRBV6-5 to TRBJ1-5; the D is unclear. The length of the CDR3 is 16 residues. Per germline, CDR1 MNHEY and CDR2 SVGAGI. With 2 bases removed from V and 0 bases from J, the gap between germline ends came to 11 bases. The CDR3 DNA sequence: TGTGCCAGCAGTTACGGAGGCCCCTATAGCAATCAGCCCCAGCATTTT. This encodes CASSYGGPYSNQPQHF.

The gene calls are TRBV28 and TRBJ1-1; D is perhaps TRBD1 (6 bases). CDR3 size: 14 residues. Trimming cost V 5 bases and J 3 bases, with 13 bases left between them. CDR1 and CDR2 from the germline V gene are MDHEN and SYDVKM. The CDR3 DNA is TGTGCCAGCAGTGAAGTCAGGGGTGACACTGAAGCTTTCTTT. This encodes CASSEVRGDTEAFF.

This clonotype was observed at least ten times. V and J are TRBV24-1 and TRBJ1-5; D gene uncertain. The CDR3 loop spans 16 amino acids. Germline V gene data show CDR1 as KGHDR and CDR2 as SFDVKD. V lost 2 bases to trimming and J lost 0 bases, with 10 bases between them. CDR3 nucleotide sequence: TGTGCCACCAGTGATTCAGTCTTAGATAGCAATCAGCCCCAGCATTTT. Its translation: CATSDSVLDSNQPQHF.

This clonotype was found many times. The genes are TRBV5-1 and TRBJ1-2; 8 bases map to TRBD1. The V segment lost 0 bases and the J segment 8 bases; nucleotides outside the gene matches: 3. This CDR3 spans 13 amino acids. CDR1 SGHRS and CDR2 YFSETQ come from the germline V gene. CDR3 region: CASSLETGVGYTF. Written as DNA, the CDR3 is TGCGCCAGCAGCTTGGAGACAGGGGTCGGCTACACCTTC.

This clonotype was detected ten times or more. CDR3 DNA: TGTGCCAGCAGTTTAGCCATCCTCTATGGCTACACCTTC. Protein: CASSLAILYGYTF. The chain couples TRBV28 to TRBJ1-2; D is unclear. CDR1 MDHEN and CDR2 SYDVKM come from the germline V gene. The CDR3 runs 13 residues. The germline V and J ends were trimmed by 2 bases and 4 bases, with 8 bases remaining between them.

The table lists this clonotype with a few counts. A much larger clonotype is one base distant, so this may be a read error. The V gene is TRBV4-1, the J gene TRBJ1-2; 7 bases agree with TRBD1. Losses at the gene ends were 0 bases for V and 7 bases for J; bases not matched to a gene: 11. Per germline, CDR1 MGHRA and CDR2 YSYEKL. The CDR3 totals 16 residues. The CDR3 reads CASSQDPGYRGFGYTF. DNA of the CDR3: TGCGCCAGCAGCCAAGATCCCGGTTACAGGGGCTTTGGCTACACCTTC.

In its sample, this clonotype was seen a few times. This clone may be a read error of a much larger clone one base away. The chain links TRBV2 to TRBJ2-5, with 7 positions matching TRBD1. The CDR3 spans 16 residues. Germline V gene sequence: CDR1 SNHLY, CDR2 FYNNEI. The CDR3 coding sequence is TGTGCCAGCAGTTCCCGGGACAGAACGTACCAAGACACCCAGTACTTC. Translating it yields CASSSRDRTYQDTQYF. Looking up the rest from reference TRBV2 and TRBJ2-5 gives the full variable domain: EPEVTQTPSHQVTQMGQEVILRCVPISNHLYFYWYRQILGQKVEFLVSFYNNEISEKSEIFDDQFSVERPDGSNFTLKIRSTKLEDSAMYFCASSSRDRTYQDTQYFGPGTRLLVL.

CDR3 DNA sequence: TGTGCCAGCAGCTTAGCAATCGCGGGAAACTCCTACGAGCAGTACTTC. Residues: CASSLAIAGNSYEQYF. The chain links TRBV7-2 to TRBJ2-7; possibly TRBD2 for D (6 bases). Trimming left V 0 bases short and J 0 bases short, with 12 bases between. Germline lookup yields CDR1 SGHTA and CDR2 FQGNSA. The length of the CDR3 is 16 residues.

This clonotype was recorded a few times. The CDR3 bases are TGTGCCAGCAGTCTCTATGGTGGGGCTGAAGCTTTCTTT. Amino acid sequence: CASSLYGGAEAFF. The chain uses TRBV3-1 and TRBJ1-1, with D uncertain. The CDR3 contains 13 residues. The germline CDR1 and CDR2 sequences are LGHDT and YNNKEL (reference sequence). V was cut by 6 bases and J by 6 bases, with 14 bases left in between. The whole variable domain, remainder taken from reference TRBV3-1 and TRBJ1-1, is DTAVSQTPKYLVTQMGNDKSIKCEQNLGHDTMYWYKQDSKKFLKIMFSYNNKELIINETVPNRFSPKSPDKAHLNLHINSLELGDSAVYFCASSLYGGAEAFFGQGTRLTVV.

The rearrangement joins TRBV27 to TRBJ1-1; 8 bases are a match to TRBD1. CDR3 size: 14 residues. V lost 6 bases, J lost 3 bases, and 6 bases stayed unmatched. CDR1 and CDR2 (germline): MNHEY, SMNVEV (reference sequence). In DNA form, the CDR3 reads TGTGCCAGCAGAATCAGGGGGCGGGACACTGAAGCTTTCTTT. Protein: CASRIRGRDTEAFF.

This clonotype was seen repeatedly, ten times or more. The gene calls are TRBV6-1 and TRBJ2-2, with no clear D. CDR3 length: 15 amino acids. Trimming shortened V by 5 bases and J by 4 bases, and 14 bases separated the two germline ends. Per the germline V gene, CDR1 is MNHNS and CDR2 is SASEGT. The CDR3 reads CASSQKGLSTGELFF. The CDR3 DNA reads as TGTGCCAGCAGTCAAAAAGGCCTTAGCACCGGGGAGCTGTTTTTT.

In the case of this clonotype: A read error is possible here, since a much larger clone lies one base away. V gene TRBV5-8 combines with J gene TRBJ1-1; no reliable D call. Germline V gene data show CDR1 as SGHTS and CDR2 as YDEGEE. Trimming removed 0 bases at V and 12 bases at J, with 18 bases between. CDR3 length: 14 residues. CDR3: CASSLDGWVSETFF. The DNA of the CDR3 is TGTGCCAGCAGCTTGGACGGTTGGGTCTCAGAAACTTTCTTT.

The chain has TRBV7-8 and TRBJ2-5, with D tentatively TRBD1 (6 bases). This CDR3 contains 13 residues. V lost 5 bases to trimming and J lost 7 bases, with 14 bases between them. Germline V gene sequence: CDR1 SGHVS, CDR2 FQNEAQ. CDR3 nucleotides: TGTGCCAGCAGCACCTCAGGGGAAGGGACCCAGTACTTC. Protein sequence: CASSTSGEGTQYF.

This clonotype was seen ten or more times. This chain joins TRBV28 and TRBJ2-7; possibly TRBD1 for D (6 bases). Germline V gene data show CDR1 as MDHEN and CDR2 as SYDVKM. Between the trimmed V and J ends, which lost 4 bases and 6 bases, there was a span of 22 bases. This CDR3 has 16 amino acids. CDR3: CASSSTDSPLEVEQYF. The CDR3 nucleotides read TGTGCCAGCAGTTCAACGGACAGTCCCCTGGAGGTCGAGCAGTACTTC. Filled out from reference TRBV28 and TRBJ2-7, the complete variable domain reads DVKVTQSSRYLVKRTGEKVFLECVQDMDHENMFWYRQDPGLGLRLIYFSYDVKMKEKGDIPEGYSVSREKKERFSLILESASTNQTSMYLCASSSTDSPLEVEQYFGPGTRLTVT.

This chain uses TRBV6-1 with TRBJ1-2; the match to TRBD1 covers 8 bases. The germline V gene encodes CDR1 MNHNS and CDR2 SASEGT. V shed 6 bases and J 11 bases; nucleotides not matched to a gene: 11. This CDR3 contains 13 residues. CDR3 protein: CASSPGQASGYTF. In DNA, the CDR3 is TGTGCCAGCAGCCCGGGACAGGCGTCGGGGTACACCTTC.

The rearrangement uses TRBV6-1 and TRBJ2-5; 7 bases are shared with TRBD1. The CDR3 has 15 residues. The germline V gene has CDR1 MNHNS and CDR2 SASEGT. V trimming: 7 bases; J trimming: 4 bases; junction bases outside the gene matches: 12. The CDR3 DNA is TGTGCCAGCAACCCTATAAGGGGGCCCGGAGAGACCCAGTACTTC. Its protein is CASNPIRGPGETQYF.

The chain is built from TRBV4-2 and TRBJ2-2; no clear D. Trimming pared 1 base from V and 6 bases from J, leaving 6 bases between. The CDR3 length is 13 residues. The germline gives CDR1 LGHNA, CDR2 YNFKEQ. As DNA, the CDR3 is TGTGCCAGCAGCCAAGCTGTCGCCGGGGAGCTGTTTTTT. As protein: CASSQAVAGELFF.

In this sample, this clonotype turned up many times. V gene TRBV10-3 combines with J gene TRBJ2-5; 8 nucleotides match TRBD1. The CDR3 is made up of 14 amino acids. With V trimmed by 6 bases and J by 5 bases, 8 bases remained unmatched. In germline, CDR1 is ENHRY, CDR2 SYGVKD. CDR3 residues: CAIRDTGGQETQYF. The DNA for the CDR3 is TGTGCCATCAGGGACACAGGGGGACAGGAGACCCAGTACTTC.

V is TRBV2 and J is TRBJ1-5; D gene unclear. V gave up 11 bases and J gave up 6 bases, with 17 bases separating them. The CDR3 extends over 13 amino acids. In germline, CDR1 is SNHLY, CDR2 FYNNEI. The CDR3 nucleotides read TGTGCCGTCCGCCGGGCCTCAGGTCAGCCCCAGCATTTT. It is translated as CAVRRASGQPQHF.

V and J are TRBV12-3 or TRBV12-4 and TRBJ1-1; D remains unclear. V dropped 4 bases and J dropped 8 bases, with 5 bases sitting between them. This CDR3 has 10 amino acids. The CDR3 DNA reads TGTGCCAGCAGTTCGGGGGAAGCTTTCTTT. It translates to CASSSGEAFF.

In its sample, this clonotype was seen many times. Its ends do not fully match the called genes, so a read error is possible. This sequence joins TRBV28 and TRBJ1-1, with D hard to call. Germline values: CDR1 MDHEN, CDR2 SYDVKM. CDR3 length: 11 residues. The CDR3 nucleotides read TGTGCCAGCAGTTTGTCCCAACCAGCTTCCTTT. It yields the protein CASSLSQPASF.

The chain employs TRBV12-3 or TRBV12-4 and TRBJ2-5, with D perhaps TRBD1 (6 bases). V was pared by 4 bases and J by 4 bases, with 10 bases between. This CDR3 is 13 amino acids long. This CDR3 is CASSSGDGETQYF. In DNA, the CDR3 is TGTGCCAGCAGTTCAGGGGATGGAGAGACCCAGTACTTC.

This clonotype was seen repeatedly, ten times or more. V gene TRBV28 combines with J gene TRBJ2-7, with unresolved D. This CDR3 has 14 residues. The V end lost 8 bases, the J end lost 0 bases, and 14 bases lay between the germline ends. Germline assignment: CDR1 MDHEN and CDR2 SYDVKM. Here the CDR3 DNA reads TGTGCCAGCGGCCTAGACACGAGCTCCTACGAGCAGTACTTC. Protein sequence: CASGLDTSSYEQYF.

In the case of this clonotype: This may be a read error, as it is one base from a much larger clone. This chain joins TRBV20-1 and TRBJ2-2; 11 positions agree with TRBD2. V lost 5 bases to trimming and J lost 3 bases; unmatched junction nucleotides: 8. Per germline, CDR1 DFQATT and CDR2 SNEGSKA (reference sequence). The CDR3 runs to 16 residues. CDR3 protein: CSAPSGTSGYTGELFF. In DNA form, the CDR3 reads TGCAGTGCTCCCTCCGGGACTAGCGGTTACACCGGGGAGCTGTTTTTT.

The chain couples TRBV28 to TRBJ1-1; D call uncertain. From germline, CDR1 is MDHEN and CDR2 SYDVKM. Trimming took 6 bases from V and 5 from J, leaving 13 bases between them. CDR3 length: 13 amino acids. CDR3 bases: TGTGCCAGCAGATTGGTGGGAGGGACTGAAGCTTTCTTT. Translation: CASRLVGGTEAFF.